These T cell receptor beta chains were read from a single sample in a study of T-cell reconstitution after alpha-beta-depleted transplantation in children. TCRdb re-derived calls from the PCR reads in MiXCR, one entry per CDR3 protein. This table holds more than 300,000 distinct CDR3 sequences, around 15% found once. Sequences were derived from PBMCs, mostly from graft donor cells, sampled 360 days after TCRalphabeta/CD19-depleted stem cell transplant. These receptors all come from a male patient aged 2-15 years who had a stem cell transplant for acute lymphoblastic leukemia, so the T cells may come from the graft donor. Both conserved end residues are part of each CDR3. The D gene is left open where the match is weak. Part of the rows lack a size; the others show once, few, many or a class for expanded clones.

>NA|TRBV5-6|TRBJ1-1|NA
CASSFGPLGAFF
TGTGCCAGCAGCTTTGGACCTCTCGGGGCTTTCTTT
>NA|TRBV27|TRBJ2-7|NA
CASSPDNTNYEQYF
TGTGCCAGCAGTCCAGATAACACCAACTACGAGCAGTACTTC
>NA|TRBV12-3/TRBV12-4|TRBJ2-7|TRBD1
CASLRDRDYEQYF
TGTGCCAGCCTCCGGGACAGGGACTACGAGCAGTACTTC
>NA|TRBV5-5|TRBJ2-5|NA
CASKSSTYQETQYF
TGTGCCAGCAAGAGCTCCACCTACCAAGAGACCCAGTACTTC
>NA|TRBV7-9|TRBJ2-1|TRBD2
CASSASSGPRLNEQFF
TGTGCCAGCAGCGCCTCTAGCGGTCCCCGCCTGAATGAGCAGTTCTTC
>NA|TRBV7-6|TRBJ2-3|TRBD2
CASSSRTSGSLTQYF
TGTGCCAGCAGCTCCCGGACTAGCGGGAGTCTTACGCAGTATTTT
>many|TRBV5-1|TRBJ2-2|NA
CASSLAAGALGNTGELFF
TGCGCCAGCAGCTTGGCCGCGGGGGCACTGGGTAACACCGGGGAGCTGTTTTTT
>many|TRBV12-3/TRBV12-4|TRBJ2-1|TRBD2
CASTISGRSYNEQFF
TGTGCCAGCACCATCAGCGGGAGGTCCTACAATGAGCAGTTCTTC
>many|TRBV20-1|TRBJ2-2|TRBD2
CSARGWREGLQAVNTGELFF
TGCAGTGCTAGAGGGTGGCGGGAGGGCCTCCAGGCGGTAAACACCGGGGAGCTGTTTTTT
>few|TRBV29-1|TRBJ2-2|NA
CSVSSGNTGELFF
TGCAGCGTGTCCAGCGGGAACACCGGGGAGCTGTTTTTT
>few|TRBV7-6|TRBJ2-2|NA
CASSFGKINTGELFF
TGTGCCAGCAGCTTTGGGAAGATTAACACCGGGGAGCTGTTTTTT
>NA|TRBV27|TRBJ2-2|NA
CASRQPGLKTGELFF
TGTGCCAGCAGACAACCGGGACTTAAGACCGGGGAGCTGTTTTTT
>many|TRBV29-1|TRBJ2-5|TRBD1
CTIRRGPQETQYF
TGCACCATACGCAGGGGGCCGCAAGAGACCCAGTACTTC
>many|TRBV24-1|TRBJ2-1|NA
CATSDLQVVEQFF
TGTGCCACCAGTGATTTGCAAGTCGTAGAGCAGTTCTTC
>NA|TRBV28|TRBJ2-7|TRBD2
CASSSLAGDAYEQYF
TGTGCCAGCAGCTCTCTAGCGGGAGACGCCTACGAGCAGTACTTC
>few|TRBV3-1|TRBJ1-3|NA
CASSLLRGSGNTIYF
TGTGCCAGCAGCCTTCTCAGGGGATCTGGAAACACCATATATTTT
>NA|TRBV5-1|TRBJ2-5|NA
CASSLAGRVGETQYF
TGCGCCAGCAGCTTGGCCGGGCGGGTCGGGGAGACCCAGTACTTC
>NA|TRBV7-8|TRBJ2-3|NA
CASSLYSPSRTDTQYF
TGTGCCAGCAGCTTATATAGTCCTTCTCGCACAGATACGCAGTATTTT
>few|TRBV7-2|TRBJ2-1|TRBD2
CASSSLLAGVKFF
TGTGCCAGCAGCTCCCTACTAGCGGGAGTAAAGTTCTTC
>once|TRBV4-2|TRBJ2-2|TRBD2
CASSQVTSGRASATGELFF
TGTGCCAGCAGCCAAGTAACTAGCGGGAGAGCGTCGGCCACCGGGGAGCTGTTTTTT
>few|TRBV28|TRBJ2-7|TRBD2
CASRSSGSYEQYF
TGTGCCAGCAGGAGTAGCGGGAGCTACGAGCAGTACTTC
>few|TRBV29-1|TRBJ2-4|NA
CSVSETVAKNIQYF
TGCAGCGTTTCCGAGACCGTAGCCAAAAACATTCAGTACTTC
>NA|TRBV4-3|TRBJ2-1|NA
CASSQDWWEGNEQFF
TGCGCCAGCAGCCAAGATTGGTGGGAAGGCAATGAGCAGTTCTTC
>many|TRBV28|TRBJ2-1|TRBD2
CASSSLAGPDNEQFF
TGTGCCAGCAGTTCACTAGCGGGGCCGGACAATGAGCAGTTCTTC
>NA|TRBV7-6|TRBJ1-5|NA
CASSQGFYQPQHF
TGTGCCAGCAGCCAAGGCTTCTATCAGCCCCAGCATTTT
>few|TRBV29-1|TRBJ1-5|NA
CSARDTSSNQPQHF
TGCAGCGCCCGGGACACTTCTAGCAATCAGCCCCAGCATTTT
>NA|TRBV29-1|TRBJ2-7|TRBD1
CSVKTGIYEQYF
TGCAGCGTCAAGACAGGGATCTACGAGCAGTACTTC
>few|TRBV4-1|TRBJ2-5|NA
CASSQVETAETQYF
TGCGCCAGCAGCCAAGTTGAGACGGCGGAGACCCAGTACTTC
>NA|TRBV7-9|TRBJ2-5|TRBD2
CASSPPLTSGKETQYF
TGTGCCAGCAGCCCACCCCTGACTAGCGGGAAAGAGACCCAGTACTTC
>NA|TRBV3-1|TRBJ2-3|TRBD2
CASEPREVGTDTQYF
TGTGCCAGCGAACCGCGGGAGGTCGGCACAGATACGCAGTATTTT
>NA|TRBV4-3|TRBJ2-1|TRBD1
CASSQRGGTGNNEQFF
TGCGCCAGCAGCCAAAGAGGAGGGACAGGGAACAATGAGCAGTTCTTC
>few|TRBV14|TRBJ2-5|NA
CASSQGVLRISETQYF
TGTGCCAGCAGCCAGGGGGTATTGCGGATAAGCGAGACCCAGTACTTC
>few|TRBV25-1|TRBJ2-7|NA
CASSEYRTDEQYF
TGTGCCAGCAGTGAATATCGGACCGACGAGCAGTACTTC
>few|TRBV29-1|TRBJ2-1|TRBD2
CSHLAGGRQFF
TGCAGCCACCTAGCGGGAGGGAGGCAGTTCTTC
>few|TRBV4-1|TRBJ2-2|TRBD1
CASSFRDSPPGELFF
TGCGCCAGCAGCTTCCGGGACAGCCCACCCGGGGAGCTGTTTTTT
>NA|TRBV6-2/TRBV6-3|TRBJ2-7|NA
CASSPLQGSSYEQYF
TGTGCCAGCAGTCCTCTACAGGGATCTTCCTACGAGCAGTACTTC
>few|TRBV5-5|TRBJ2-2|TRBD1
CASSSTGVDTGELFF
TGTGCCAGCAGCTCGACAGGGGTGGACACCGGGGAGCTGTTTTTT
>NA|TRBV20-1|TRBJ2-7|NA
CSALSASGPSDEQYF
TGCAGTGCTCTCTCCGCCAGCGGGCCGAGCGATGAGCAGTACTTC
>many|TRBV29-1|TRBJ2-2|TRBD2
CSVRGLANTGELFF
TGCAGCGTAAGGGGACTAGCGAACACCGGGGAGCTGTTTTTT
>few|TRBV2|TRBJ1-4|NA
CASGEGTLNEKLFF
TGTGCCAGCGGGGAGGGTACGTTAAATGAAAAACTGTTTTTT
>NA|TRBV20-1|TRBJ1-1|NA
CSASPKGWDTEAFF
TGCAGTGCTAGCCCGAAGGGATGGGACACTGAAGCTTTCTTT
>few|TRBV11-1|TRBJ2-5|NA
CASSPRGPETQYF
TGTGCCAGCAGCCCACGGGGTCCGGAGACCCAGTACTTC
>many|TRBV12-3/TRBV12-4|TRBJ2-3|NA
CASSLMDTQYF
TGTGCCAGCAGTTTAATGGATACGCAGTATTTT